This note documents a single T cell receptor beta chain sequence. Its matching antigen is unknown. The CDR3 end falls 3 residues outside the read, so it is completed with the germline J gene. Sequencing used immunoSEQ multiplex PCR; TCRdb keeps in-frame clones, though not all of them. The sample is made up of 29,000 or so clones, and the top ten hold 2.8% of it. The data were obtained in a study of T cells in women clearing cervical HPV infection. Study results and caveats: T-cell numbers per sample were unknown and may explain richness differences.

The CDR3 loop spans 14 amino acids. Germline V lookup: CDR1 DFQATT, CDR2 SNEGSKA (reference sequence). V lost 1 base, J lost 3 bases, and 2 bases stayed unmatched. The source is a woman aged 18 to 69 with a cervical HPV16 infection that either progressed to CIN3+ or cleared (not recorded which). Sample: blood buffy coat. The chain is built from TRBV20-1 and TRBJ2-1; 8 nucleotides match TRBD2. The CDR3 loop is CSARALADYNEQFF. The part of the CDR3 DNA that was read is TGCAGTGCTAGAGCACTAGCGGACTACAATGAG.